This T cell receptor (beta chain) is drawn from a study of blood T cell repertoires in COVID-19. The CDR3 covers 14 residues. V was trimmed by 1 base and J by 3 bases, leaving 10 bases between them. The germline gives CDR1 SEHNR, CDR2 FQNEAQ (reference sequence). Here immunoSEQ multiplex PCR was the method, and the copy in TCRdb shows in-frame clones only, minus some. Of about 240,000 clones listed, around 86% are singletons. Sequenced: peripheral blood. V is TRBV7-9 and J is TRBJ2-7; D gene ambiguous. This clonotype was obtained from a woman aged 55 to 70 with active or convalescent COVID-19. The CDR3: CASSLEIYVYEQYF. The CDR3 region has the DNA TGTGCCAGCAGCTTAGAGATCTACGTCTACGAGCAGTACTTC.